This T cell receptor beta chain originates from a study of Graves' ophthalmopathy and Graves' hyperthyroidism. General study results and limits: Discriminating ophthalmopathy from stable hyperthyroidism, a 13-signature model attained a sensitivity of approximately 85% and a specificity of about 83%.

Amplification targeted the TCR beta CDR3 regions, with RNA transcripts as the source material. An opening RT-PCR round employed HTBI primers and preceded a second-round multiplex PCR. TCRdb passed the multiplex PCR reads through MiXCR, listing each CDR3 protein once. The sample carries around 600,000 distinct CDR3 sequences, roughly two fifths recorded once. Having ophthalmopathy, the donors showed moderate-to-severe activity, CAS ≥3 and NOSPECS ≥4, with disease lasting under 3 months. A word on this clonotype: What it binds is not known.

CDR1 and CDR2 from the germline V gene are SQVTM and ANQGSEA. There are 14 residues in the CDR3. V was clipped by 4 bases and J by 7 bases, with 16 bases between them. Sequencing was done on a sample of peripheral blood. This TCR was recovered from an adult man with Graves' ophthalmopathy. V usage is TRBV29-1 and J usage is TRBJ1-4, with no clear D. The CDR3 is CSVALREVTEKLFF. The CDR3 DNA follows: TGCAGCGTTGCGTTACGGGAGGTGACTGAAAAACTGTTTTTT.